These T cell receptor beta chains were read from a single sample in a study of blood T cell repertoires in COVID-19. Clones were read by immunoSEQ multiplex PCR, and TCRdb kept only the in-frame ones, dropping some. The sample lists around 250,000 clones, about 89% occurring once. The sequencing input was PBMCs or T cells enriched from blood (not recorded which). The source is a human donor in a cohort exposed to, infected with or recovered from COVID-19 (not recorded which). The donor label of this sample is uncertain. The CDR3 runs from the conserved cysteine through the conserved F or W. A D gene is named only where the DNA matches it firmly. Where a row states a size, it is once, few, many or the class of an expanded clone; other rows omit it.

j_call d_call clone_size v_call cdr3_nt cdr3_aa
TRBJ2-3 . once TRBV5-1 TGCGCCAGCAGCTCCGACAGAGCCACAGATACGCAGTATTTT CASSSDRATDTQYF
TRBJ2-2 . . TRBV18 TGTGCCAGCTCACACAGGGAGCCCGGGGAGCTGTTTTTT CASSHREPGELFF
TRBJ2-7 . . TRBV28 TGTGCCAGCAGTTCCTTTCCCCCCCAGGGGCCCTACGAGCAGTACTTC CASSSFPPQGPYEQYF
TRBJ1-2 . . TRBV6-5 TGTGCCAGCATTGGCCGCGAAATGCGGGGCTACACCTTC CASIGREMRGYTF
TRBJ1-2 . few TRBV3-1/TRBV3-2 TGTGCCAGCAGCCCATGGACAGAGGGCTATGGCTACACCTTC CASSPWTEGYGYTF
TRBJ1-2 . . TRBV7-6 TGTGCCAGCAGCTCGGACACTTTAGGGGGCTACACCTTC CASSSDTLGGYTF
TRBJ1-4 . . TRBV19 TGTGCCAGTAGTCAACCGACGGGGGGTGAAAAACTGTTTTTT CASSQPTGGEKLFF
TRBJ2-1 TRBD2 once TRBV15 TGTGCCACCAGCAGCCCTGGACTAGCGGACTACAATGAGCAGTTCTTC CATSSPGLADYNEQFF
TRBJ1-2 . . TRBV2 TGTGCCAGCCAGGAGGTCTATGGCTACACCTTC CASQEVYGYTF
TRBJ1-2 . . TRBV12-5 TGTGCTAGTGGTTTCCCGGGGGTTACCACCGCCTCTTATGGCTACACCTTC CASGFPGVTTASYGYTF
TRBJ2-5 . . TRBV5-6 TGTGCCAGCAGCGCAGTAGGGGGGGTTCAAAAGACCCAGTACTTC CASSAVGGVQKTQYF
TRBJ1-2 . few TRBV7-3 TGTGCCAGCAGCTTAACTCCGGGGATGTCTAATGGCTACACCTTC CASSLTPGMSNGYTF
TRBJ1-4 . . TRBV19 TGTGCCAGTAATAGGGGGTCTAATGAAAAACTGTTTTTT CASNRGSNEKLFF
TRBJ1-2 . . TRBV16 TGTGCCAGCAGCCAACAAACAGGGCTCAACTATGGCTACACCTTC CASSQQTGLNYGYTF
TRBJ2-3 . . TRBV2 TGTGCCAGCAGTGAACTAACCTCTAGCACAGATACGCAGTATTTT CASSELTSSTDTQYF
TRBJ2-7 TRBD2 . TRBV11-1 TGTGCCAGCAGCTACAGACTAGCGGGGGGCGGGGACGAGCAGTACTTC CASSYRLAGGGDEQYF